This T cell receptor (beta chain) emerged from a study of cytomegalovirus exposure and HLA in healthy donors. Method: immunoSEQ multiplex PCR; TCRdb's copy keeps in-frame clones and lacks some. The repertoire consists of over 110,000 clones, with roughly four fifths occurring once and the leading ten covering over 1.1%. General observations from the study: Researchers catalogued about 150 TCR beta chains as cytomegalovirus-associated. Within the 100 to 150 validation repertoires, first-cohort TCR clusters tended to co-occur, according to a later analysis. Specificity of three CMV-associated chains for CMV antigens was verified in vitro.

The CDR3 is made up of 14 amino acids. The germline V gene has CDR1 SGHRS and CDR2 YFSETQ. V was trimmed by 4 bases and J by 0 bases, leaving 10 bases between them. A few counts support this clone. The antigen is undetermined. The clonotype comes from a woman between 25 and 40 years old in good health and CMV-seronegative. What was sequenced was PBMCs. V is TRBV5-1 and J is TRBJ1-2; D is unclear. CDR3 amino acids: CASSTGGTNYGYTF. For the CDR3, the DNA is TGCGCCAGCAGCACGGGAGGGACTAACTATGGCTACACCTTC. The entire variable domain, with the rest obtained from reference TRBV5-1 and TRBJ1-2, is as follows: KAGVTQTPRYLIKTRGQQVTLSCSPISGHRSVSWYQQTPGQGLQFLFEYFSETQRNKGNFPGRFSGRQFSNSRSEMNVSTLELGDSALYLCASSTGGTNYGYTFGSGTRLTVV.